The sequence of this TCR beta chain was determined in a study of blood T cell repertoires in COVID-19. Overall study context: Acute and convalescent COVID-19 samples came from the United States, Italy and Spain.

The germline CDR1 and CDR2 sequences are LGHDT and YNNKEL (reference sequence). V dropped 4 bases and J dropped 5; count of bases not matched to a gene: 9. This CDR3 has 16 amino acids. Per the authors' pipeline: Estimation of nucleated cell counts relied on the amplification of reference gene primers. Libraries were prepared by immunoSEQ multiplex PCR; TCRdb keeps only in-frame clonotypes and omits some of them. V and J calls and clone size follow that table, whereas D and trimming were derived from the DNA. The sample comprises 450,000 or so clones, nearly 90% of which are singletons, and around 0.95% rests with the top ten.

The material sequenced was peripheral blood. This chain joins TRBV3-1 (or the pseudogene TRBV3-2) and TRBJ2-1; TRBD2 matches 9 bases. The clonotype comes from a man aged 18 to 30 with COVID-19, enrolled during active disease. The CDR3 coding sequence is TGTGCCAGCAGCCCCCATAGCGGGGGTGACAACAATGAGCAGTTCTTC. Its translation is CASSPHSGGDNNEQFF.